Below, one T cell receptor (beta chain) is given with its context. Its antigen is unknown. One base away there is no much larger clone; base qualities are not given. The sample originates from a study of cytomegalovirus exposure and HLA in healthy donors (dated by TCRdb to 2017 to 2019). Regarding the study in general: According to an earlier analysis of 550 to 700 of the donors, about 180 million T cells yielded roughly 110 million unique TCR beta sequences and approximately 300 Gb of sequence data. Roughly 320 gigabases of sequencing data and 70 million to 100 million unique TCR sequences made up an early release that covered approximately 620 HLA-typed donors. Of the roughly 410 genotyped donors, less than 85% were placed in the genetic ancestry cluster associated with self-reported Caucasian donors. The study aimed to test whether signatures of past pathogen exposure could be identified by cataloging public T cell receptors. Using immunosequencing, the study profiled T cell repertoires from 666 subjects and related those repertoires to cytomegalovirus serostatus. Besides the first cohort of approximately 710 subjects, a separate validation cohort made up of some 110 different subjects was used. To predict cytomegalovirus infection status, the study brought together high-throughput TCR immunosequencing, statistical association of individual TCRs with disease status, and machine learning. A later analysis re-analyzed previously published TCR beta repertoires from 666 donors and added high-resolution HLA genotyping to study TCR occurrence patterns. Rather than drawing on any new phenotypic data, the later analysis identified candidate immune exposures from TCR beta sequences and the way those sequences occurred across donors. An earlier analysis of 587 of the donors used high-throughput TCR beta sequencing to judge whether each TCR beta V gene segment behaved as functional or pseudogenic. Donor age, sex, ethnicity and CMV serostatus were collected together with the repertoire data. In a later genetic analysis, genome-wide SNP genotypes for about 65% of the roughly 700 donors were used, and that subset was treated as a discovery cohort. Every discovery cohort repertoire had been produced on one sequencing platform. Class I and class II HLA loci were covered by the typing at four-digit resolution. Typing coverage differed by locus: A, B, C, DRB1 and DQB1 were typed in roughly 620-630 donors, DQA1 in about 500, DPA1 in approximately 610, and DPB1 in 450 to 490. Because of strong linkage in the cohort, four or five DR-DQ haplotypes were treated as single units for association and clustering. On average, 235,054 unique TCR beta nucleotide sequences were sequenced per donor among 300 to 500 genotyped donors of the cohort, with about 17% of those sequences being non-productive.

Inclusive of the bounding cysteine and phenylalanine, the CDR3 is 14 residues long. Kept here is only the CDR3 DNA, which spans 42 bases and is read in frame from base 1. The junction shows trimming of 11 bases on V and 1 base on J, and the gene matches do not reach 8 bases of it. CDR1 and CDR2 are read off the germline V gene as ENHRY and SYGVKD. The cohort was made up of 500 to 800 healthy bone marrow donors. At the time of sampling, all cohort members were nominally healthy, though unrecorded immune exposures were likely present. The donor was CMV seronegative and was included in the group of several hundred seronegative cohort members. Each donor provided a peripheral blood sample, and peripheral blood mononuclear cells were used for TCR beta sequencing. Genomic DNA was extracted from the blood cell samples with the Qiagen DNeasy Blood Extraction Kit. Summary of the overall study and its limitations: Because counts were too low, roughly 18 rarely observed V segments, including chromosome 9 orphons, were left out of the earlier analysis of 587 of the donors. In the study, around 160 TCR beta chains were listed as associated with cytomegalovirus. When HLA alleles, especially DR and DQ, strongly co-occurred, TCR associations were difficult to assign to individual alleles. A later analysis found that TCR association rates varied across HLA loci, with DRB1 alleles showing the most associated TCRs and HLA-C alleles the fewest. CMV serostatus was the only immune exposure information available for the cohort. In this cohort, only TCR beta chains were sequenced, and detectable features were limited by the absence of alpha or paired-chain data. Most CMV-associated TCR beta chains appeared to be HLA-restricted in a later analysis, and the HLA associations seemed to be driven largely by CMV exposure. According to a later analysis, parvovirus B19, influenza, CMV and Epstein-Barr virus appeared linked to several top co-occurrence clusters. Cytomegalovirus status was reported to be diagnosed by the classifier with high specificity and sensitivity in both the original and validation cohorts. HLA typing was unavailable for some donors at each locus, so association tests used only the typed subset. A few of the identified cytomegalovirus-associated TCR beta chains were confirmed in vitro to be specific for cytomegalovirus antigens. A cluster of highly shared sequence variants was judged likely to represent a technical artifact of the sequencing pipeline. A further reported finding was that TCR beta sequences accurately predicted the HLA-A and HLA-B alleles for most subjects in the first cohort. Sequencing depth was assumed to be roughly uniform across donors in the presence/absence analyses, though that assumption may not hold. Broadly in line with IMGT annotations, most TCR beta V segments showed up in productive rearrangements about 87% or about 30% of the time in an earlier analysis of around 600 of the donors. In a later genetic analysis, a missense DCLRE1C variant was associated with V-gene and J-gene trimming of TCR beta chains, and the association was replicated in an independent cohort. Some IMGT-functional V segments, including TRBV6-2 and TRBV6-3, could not be told apart with the 87-base-pair reads, so those segments were excluded. In a later analysis, HLA-associated TCR beta chains were found to be more clonally expanded and to have lower generation probabilities than equally common non-associated chains. Most TCR sequences were observed very rarely across donors, whereas some public TCRs were present in many individuals. Correlated functional status among segregating V segments might reflect linkage disequilibrium, but an unknown experimental factor could not be ruled out. A later genetic analysis reported fewer N-insertions in productive TCRs among donors in an Asian-associated ancestry cluster than the roughly 690-donor mean. A later analysis associated approximately 17,000 TCR beta sequences with specific HLA alleles at a false discovery rate of 0.05. The authors suggested that the approach could potentially be extended to other disease states and immunological phenotypes.

Library construction relied on the immunoSEQ multiplex PCR assay. The multiplex PCR relied on a mix of 60 forward primers for TCR Vbeta segments and 13 reverse primers for TCR Jbeta segments. The CDR3 region of rearranged TCR beta genes was amplified from genomic DNA by a multiplex PCR assay. On the Illumina HiSeq System, the amplified TCR beta libraries were sequenced as 87-base-pair reads. On the study's bioinformatics: In a later analysis, about 80 million unique TCR beta chains were counted across the 690 or so repertoires, and around 11 million of these chains were shared by at least two donors. Raw reads were error-corrected and collapsed into unique sequences by a nearest-neighbor algorithm in which closely related sequences were merged to remove PCR and sequencing errors. CDR3 sequences were aligned to IMGT reference sequences to assign V, D and J gene segments. For a sequence to be retained, at least a six-nucleotide match to both a V gene segment and a J gene segment was required. A rearrangement was called productive if the CDR3 had no stop codons and remained in frame with V and J, and every other rearrangement was called non-productive. Following IMGT convention, CDR3 was defined as the stretch from the second conserved V-encoded cysteine up to the conserved J-encoded phenylalanine. The earlier analysis of some 540 of the donors excluded any sequence lacking an unambiguous match to a single V gene segment. In an earlier analysis of about 590 of the donors, a V segment was called functional when productive rearrangements were above 56.7%, and segregating when the standard deviation between donors exceeded 5%. A statistical classification framework was built for diagnosing cytomegalovirus status from the catalog of TCR beta chain sequences. In a later analysis, TCR nucleotide sequences were compared against IMGT/GENE-DB human TR gene sequences so that V and J genes could be assigned. In a later analysis, CDR3 sequences and most-parsimonious VDJ recombination scenarios were assigned using the TCRdist pipeline. In a later analysis, each TCR beta chain was defined by its CDR3 amino acid sequence together with its V-gene family, and reads lacking a unique V-gene family were excluded. A later analysis removed 592 highly shared, low-generation-probability nucleotide sequences to deal with suspected cross-contamination and a sequencing artifact. For each public chain, a later analysis derived a clonal expansion index from normalized ranks of inferred template counts within each repertoire. A later analysis computed generation probabilities with a VDJ recombination model fitted to out-of-frame rearrangements, and checked the results against IGoR. A later analysis scored TCR-TCR, TCR-HLA and TCR-CMV co-occurrence with hypergeometric tests, applying a repertoire-size bias correction to TCR pairs. False discovery rates were estimated in a later analysis by permuting HLA or CMV assignments 20 times. A later analysis grouped co-occurring TCRs with DBSCAN, adding TCRdist sequence similarity when clustering within HLA-allele-positive subsets. Repertoires with fewer than 30,000 or more than 120,000 public chains, plus five repertoires with anomalous nucleotide sharing, were excluded from co-occurrence clustering. Here the immuneACCESS table is served through TCRdb, limited to in-frame sequences with V and J called. Missing clones are a known gap in these copies; in checked studies unresolved V genes cover under half, and the rest lacks a known reason. The V and J calls and the clone size are those of that table, but D and trimming were determined from the DNA. The sample profile shows about 200,000 clones; over 75% of them were found once. Of the sample, 1.5% to 2% falls within the top ten clones.

The V and J segments used are TRBV10-3 and TRBJ2-7; 10 central bases correspond to TRBD2. The sample taken for sequencing was PBMCs. The receptor was isolated from a man aged 18 to 35 in good health and CMV-seronegative. This receptor has the CDR3 CAAKPSGRSYEQYF. The nucleotide sequence is given as TGTGCCGCAAAGCCTAGCGGGAGATCCTACGAGCAGTACTTC.